The rows below give T cell receptor beta chains drawn from one sample of a study of cytotoxic CD8 clonotypes in ibrutinib-treated CLL. The repertoire was sequenced with immunoSEQ multiplex PCR; TCRdb's copy has only in-frame clones and lacks some. The profile shows about 57,000 clones, around 55% of them singletons. The specimen comprised PBMCs, sampled after 24 months of ibrutinib treatment. Source of these receptors: a human donor with chronic lymphocytic leukemia. Each CDR3 is given with its conserved first and last residue. The order of the fields is clone size, D gene, V gene, J gene, CDR3 protein, CDR3 DNA. The D gene is left open where the match is weak. Size is stated for part of the rows, as once, few or many counts, or as a class when the clone is expanded.

clone size: NA
D gene: NA
V gene: TRBV30
J gene: TRBJ2-1
CDR3 protein: CAWSVHGNEQFF
CDR3 DNA: TGTGCCTGGAGTGTACACGGGAATGAGCAGTTCTTC

clone size: few
D gene: TRBD2
V gene: TRBV28
J gene: TRBJ2-2
CDR3 protein: CASSDLAGGSGELFF
CDR3 DNA: TGTGCCAGCAGTGACCTAGCGGGAGGGTCCGGGGAGCTGTTTTTT

clone size: NA
D gene: TRBD1
V gene: TRBV12-5
J gene: TRBJ1-5
CDR3 protein: CASGLVRTGGNQPQHF
CDR3 DNA: TGTGCTAGTGGTTTGGTTCGGACAGGGGGCAATCAGCCCCAGCATTTT

clone size: NA
D gene: NA
V gene: TRBV6-5
J gene: TRBJ1-2
CDR3 protein: CASSYSYNYGYTF
CDR3 DNA: TGTGCCAGCAGTTACTCGTACAACTATGGCTACACCTTC

clone size: few
D gene: NA
V gene: TRBV28
J gene: TRBJ2-7
CDR3 protein: CASNSYGPYEQYF
CDR3 DNA: TGTGCCAGCAATTCATACGGTCCGTACGAGCAGTACTTC

clone size: NA
D gene: NA
V gene: TRBV27
J gene: TRBJ1-4
CDR3 protein: CASSFAGYNEKLFF
CDR3 DNA: TGTGCCAGCAGTTTCGCCGGGTATAATGAAAAACTGTTTTTT

clone size: NA
D gene: NA
V gene: TRBV10-3
J gene: TRBJ1-2
CDR3 protein: CAIGAGDGGYTF
CDR3 DNA: TGTGCCATTGGTGCGGGGGACGGTGGCTACACCTTC

clone size: NA
D gene: TRBD1
V gene: TRBV5-5
J gene: TRBJ1-3
CDR3 protein: CASSLVGQGFYTIYF
CDR3 DNA: TGTGCCAGCAGCTTGGTGGGACAGGGGTTTTACACCATATATTTT

clone size: NA
D gene: NA
V gene: TRBV18
J gene: TRBJ2-5
CDR3 protein: CASSPIKIIETQYF
CDR3 DNA: TGTGCCAGCTCACCAATTAAGATTATAGAGACCCAGTACTTC

clone size: NA
D gene: TRBD1
V gene: TRBV7-9
J gene: TRBJ1-4
CDR3 protein: CASGLDRRYNEKLFF
CDR3 DNA: TGTGCCAGCGGCCTGGACAGGCGATATAATGAAAAACTGTTTTTT

clone size: NA
D gene: TRBD1
V gene: TRBV13
J gene: TRBJ2-5
CDR3 protein: CASSNRQGVVAETQYF
CDR3 DNA: TGTGCCAGCAGCAATCGACAGGGAGTCGTCGCAGAGACCCAGTACTTC

clone size: once
D gene: NA
V gene: TRBV9
J gene: TRBJ2-5
CDR3 protein: CASSWGREETQYF
CDR3 DNA: TGTGCCAGCAGCTGGGGCAGGGAAGAGACCCAGTACTTC

clone size: few
D gene: NA
V gene: TRBV6-1
J gene: TRBJ2-3
CDR3 protein: CASSRDSDTQYF
CDR3 DNA: TGTGCCAGCAGCAGGGATTCAGATACGCAGTATTTT

clone size: NA
D gene: NA
V gene: TRBV18
J gene: TRBJ2-2
CDR3 protein: CASRSRLNTGELFF
CDR3 DNA: TGTGCCAGCCGATCTCGGCTGAACACCGGGGAGCTGTTTTTT

clone size: NA
D gene: NA
V gene: TRBV18
J gene: TRBJ1-1
CDR3 protein: CASSPKNPGHTEAFF
CDR3 DNA: TGTGCCAGCTCACCAAAGAATCCTGGTCACACTGAAGCTTTCTTT

clone size: medium-sized
D gene: TRBD1
V gene: TRBV4-1
J gene: TRBJ1-2
CDR3 protein: CASSQPGQGGMGYTF
CDR3 DNA: TGCGCCAGCAGCCAGCCGGGACAGGGAGGAATGGGCTACACCTTC

clone size: NA
D gene: NA
V gene: TRBV10-3
J gene: TRBJ2-1
CDR3 protein: CAIRGGDSSSYNEQFF
CDR3 DNA: TGTGCCATCAGAGGGGGAGACTCAAGCTCCTACAATGAGCAGTTCTTC

clone size: NA
D gene: TRBD1
V gene: TRBV6-1
J gene: TRBJ1-4
CDR3 protein: CASRPGQGNEKLFF
CDR3 DNA: TGTGCCAGCCGACCGGGACAGGGTAATGAAAAACTGTTTTTT

clone size: once
D gene: TRBD2
V gene: TRBV6-6
J gene: TRBJ2-7
CDR3 protein: CASSRPGLAAYEQYF
CDR3 DNA: TGTGCCAGCAGTAGACCGGGACTAGCGGCCTACGAGCAGTACTTC

clone size: NA
D gene: NA
V gene: TRBV6-1
J gene: TRBJ2-7
CDR3 protein: CASRPLVAAHEQYF
CDR3 DNA: TGTGCCAGCAGGCCTTTGGTAGCTGCCCACGAGCAGTACTTC

clone size: NA
D gene: NA
V gene: TRBV19
J gene: TRBJ2-3
CDR3 protein: CASSWAGTDTQYF
CDR3 DNA: TGTGCCAGTAGTTGGGCGGGCACAGATACGCAGTATTTT

clone size: few
D gene: NA
V gene: TRBV27
J gene: TRBJ2-7
CDR3 protein: CASRPDRDGGFSSYEQYF
CDR3 DNA: TGTGCCAGCAGACCCGACAGAGATGGGGGATTCAGCTCCTACGAGCAGTACTTC

clone size: NA
D gene: NA
V gene: TRBV5-1
J gene: TRBJ1-2
CDR3 protein: CASSFSVGSGYTF
CDR3 DNA: TGCGCCAGCAGCTTCAGTGTTGGGAGTGGCTACACCTTC

clone size: NA
D gene: NA
V gene: TRBV15
J gene: TRBJ2-5
CDR3 protein: CATSRFRAGRETQYF
CDR3 DNA: TGTGCCACCAGCAGGTTTCGGGCCGGGAGAGAGACCCAGTACTTC

clone size: NA
D gene: TRBD1
V gene: TRBV6-6
J gene: TRBJ2-3
CDR3 protein: CASSTEGASTDTQYF
CDR3 DNA: TGTGCCAGCAGTACCGAGGGGGCGAGTACAGATACGCAGTATTTT

clone size: many
D gene: NA
V gene: TRBV18
J gene: TRBJ1-5
CDR3 protein: CASSPVRDQPQHF
CDR3 DNA: TGTGCCAGCTCACCAGTTCGAGATCAGCCCCAGCATTTT

clone size: few
D gene: NA
V gene: TRBV18
J gene: TRBJ2-2
CDR3 protein: CASSRTRGPGELFF
CDR3 DNA: TGTGCCAGCTCACGGACCAGAGGTCCCGGGGAGCTGTTTTTT

clone size: many
D gene: TRBD1
V gene: TRBV4-2
J gene: TRBJ2-2
CDR3 protein: CASSYRTGVTGELFF
CDR3 DNA: TGTGCCAGCAGCTATCGGACAGGGGTCACCGGGGAGCTGTTTTTT

clone size: many
D gene: NA
V gene: TRBV19
J gene: TRBJ2-2
CDR3 protein: CASSSALGAGELFF
CDR3 DNA: TGTGCCAGTAGTTCGGCCCTCGGAGCCGGGGAGCTGTTTTTT

clone size: NA
D gene: NA
V gene: TRBV27
J gene: TRBJ1-6
CDR3 protein: CASKFRASPLHF
CDR3 DNA: TGTGCCAGCAAATTTCGGGCCTCACCCCTCCACTTT

clone size: NA
D gene: NA
V gene: TRBV6-4
J gene: TRBJ2-2
CDR3 protein: CASSGLRNTGELFF
CDR3 DNA: TGTGCCAGCAGTGGGCTCAGGAACACCGGGGAGCTGTTTTTT

clone size: NA
D gene: NA
V gene: TRBV10-3
J gene: TRBJ1-5
CDR3 protein: CAISDEGSQPQHF
CDR3 DNA: TGTGCCATCAGTGATGAGGGTAGTCAGCCCCAGCATTTT

clone size: few
D gene: NA
V gene: TRBV6-5
J gene: TRBJ1-2
CDR3 protein: CAIPNLPNRAPSRTF
CDR3 DNA: TGTGCCATTCCCAATCTGCCCAACAGGGCCCCATCGAGGACCTTC

clone size: NA
D gene: NA
V gene: TRBV6-1
J gene: TRBJ1-2
CDR3 protein: CASREQVSYGYTF
CDR3 DNA: TGTGCCAGCAGGGAACAGGTCTCCTATGGCTACACCTTC

clone size: few
D gene: NA
V gene: TRBV28
J gene: TRBJ1-1
CDR3 protein: CASNLRTMNTEAFF
CDR3 DNA: TGTGCCAGCAATCTCCGGACCATGAACACTGAAGCTTTCTTT

clone size: many
D gene: NA
V gene: TRBV20-1
J gene: TRBJ1-3
CDR3 protein: CSARWGDTIYF
CDR3 DNA: TGCAGTGCTAGATGGGGTGACACCATATATTTT

clone size: NA
D gene: NA
V gene: TRBV28
J gene: TRBJ2-1
CDR3 protein: CASRNRWTDPWHYNEQFF
CDR3 DNA: TGTGCCAGCAGAAACAGGTGGACGGATCCCTGGCACTACAATGAGCAGTTCTTC

clone size: NA
D gene: NA
V gene: TRBV15
J gene: TRBJ1-2
CDR3 protein: CATSRDGVEFDYGYTF
CDR3 DNA: TGTGCCACCAGCAGAGATGGCGTGGAGTTTGACTATGGCTACACCTTC

clone size: NA
D gene: NA
V gene: TRBV5-4
J gene: TRBJ2-5
CDR3 protein: CASSLEQETQYF
CDR3 DNA: TGTGCCAGCAGCTTGGAACAAGAGACCCAGTACTTC

clone size: NA
D gene: TRBD1
V gene: TRBV6-5
J gene: TRBJ1-2
CDR3 protein: CASSRQGLGYTF
CDR3 DNA: TGTGCCAGCAGCCGACAGGGGTTAGGCTACACCTTC

clone size: NA
D gene: TRBD1
V gene: TRBV19
J gene: TRBJ2-5
CDR3 protein: CASSMAGGIRETQYF
CDR3 DNA: TGTGCCAGTAGTATGGCAGGGGGCATCCGGGAGACCCAGTACTTC

clone size: NA
D gene: TRBD1
V gene: TRBV6-5
J gene: TRBJ1-4
CDR3 protein: CASSRPGQGGEKLFF
CDR3 DNA: TGTGCCAGCAGCCGACCCGGACAGGGGGGTGAAAAACTGTTTTTT

clone size: few
D gene: NA
V gene: TRBV19
J gene: TRBJ2-5
CDR3 protein: CASSLTRDKETQYF
CDR3 DNA: TGTGCCAGTAGTCTAACTAGGGACAAAGAGACCCAGTACTTC

clone size: few
D gene: NA
V gene: TRBV6-1
J gene: TRBJ2-2
CDR3 protein: CASSGWGGTGELFF
CDR3 DNA: TGTGCCAGCAGTGGGTGGGGTGGTACCGGGGAGCTGTTTTTT

clone size: NA
D gene: NA
V gene: TRBV6-1
J gene: TRBJ2-1
CDR3 protein: CASRWGNNEQFF
CDR3 DNA: TGTGCCAGCAGGTGGGGAAACAATGAGCAGTTCTTC

clone size: NA
D gene: NA
V gene: TRBV5-6
J gene: TRBJ2-3
CDR3 protein: CASSLGTGRTQYF
CDR3 DNA: TGTGCCAGCAGCTTGGGGACGGGCCGTACGCAGTATTTT

clone size: few
D gene: NA
V gene: TRBV20-1
J gene: TRBJ1-2
CDR3 protein: CSAINGYTF
CDR3 DNA: TGCAGTGCTATCAATGGCTACACCTTC

clone size: NA
D gene: TRBD2
V gene: TRBV18
J gene: TRBJ2-5
CDR3 protein: CASSPSGVQETQYF
CDR3 DNA: TGTGCCAGCTCACCGAGCGGGGTCCAAGAGACCCAGTACTTC

clone size: NA
D gene: TRBD2
V gene: TRBV19
J gene: TRBJ2-3
CDR3 protein: CASSRAFGGGAHTQYF
CDR3 DNA: TGTGCCAGTAGTAGGGCCTTTGGCGGGGGGGCCCATACGCAGTATTTT

clone size: NA
D gene: TRBD1
V gene: TRBV6-6
J gene: TRBJ1-6
CDR3 protein: CASSDRGSNNSPLHF
CDR3 DNA: TGTGCCAGCAGTGACAGGGGTTCGAATAATTCACCCCTCCACTTT